Described below is a single T cell receptor (beta chain) sequence and its context. What it recognizes is unknown. Unique molecular identifiers featured in how the TCRbeta library was prepared. Each CDR3 protein is one row after TCRdb ran MiXCR on the PCR reads. The data contain more than 15,000 distinct CDR3 sequences, about 7.6% of them singletons. This record comes from a study of T-cell reconstitution after alpha-beta-depleted transplantation in children. Whole-study results and caveats: Reportedly, only several hundred clones from non-depleted graft cells drove alpha-beta T-cell counts at about two months.

Germline values: CDR1 SQVTM, CDR2 ANQGSEA. V lost 4 bases and J lost 2, with 17 bases in between. The CDR3 is made up of 15 amino acids. The clonotype originates from a boy in the first two years of life who had a stem cell transplant for Wiskott-Aldrich syndrome, so the T cells may come from the graft donor. The sequencing here drew on PBMCs, mostly from graft donor cells, taken 60 days after TCRalphabeta/CD19-depleted stem cell transplant. The V call is TRBV29-1, the J call TRBJ1-2; D call uncertain. The CDR3 reads CSVGSSGRVNYGYTF. As DNA, the CDR3 is TGCAGCGTTGGTTCCTCGGGGAGAGTAAACTATGGCTACACCTTC. Drawing the rest from reference TRBV29-1 and TRBJ1-2, the complete variable domain is SAVISQKPSRDICQRGTSLTIQCQVDSQVTMMFWYRQQPGQSLTLIATANQGSEATYESGFVIDKFPISRPNLTFSTLTVSNMSPEDSSIYLCSVGSSGRVNYGYTFGSGTRLTVV.